One sample yielded the 14 T cell receptor beta chains listed below, sequenced in a study of blood T cell repertoires in COVID-19. Using immunoSEQ multiplex PCR, the repertoire was profiled, and TCRdb retains in-frame clones only, with some absent. The sample lists more than 200,000 clones, around 86% occurring once. Sequencing was done on a sample of PBMCs or T cells enriched from blood (not recorded which). The receptors come from a man aged 25-45 years in a cohort exposed to, infected with or recovered from COVID-19 (not recorded which).

This sequence joins TRBV12-3 or TRBV12-4 and TRBJ1-2; the D is unclear. V lost 2 bases to trimming and J lost 2 bases, with 6 bases between them. This CDR3 comprises 13 residues. The CDR3 nucleotides read TGTGCCAGCAGTTTAACGGAGAACTATGGCTACACCTTC. Its protein product is CASSLTENYGYTF.

This sequence joins TRBV3-1 (or the pseudogene TRBV3-2) and TRBJ2-4; maybe TRBD2 (6 bases). Trimming pared 1 base from V and 3 bases from J, leaving 22 bases between. The length of the CDR3 is 19 residues. Germline assignment: CDR1 LGHDT and CDR2 YNNKEL (reference sequence). The CDR3 nucleotides read TGTGCCAGCAGCCAAGTCAGTGTTAGCGGAGTTTCTAACAAAAACATTCAGTACTTC. Residues: CASSQVSVSGVSNKNIQYF.

The rearrangement joins TRBV27 to TRBJ2-6; 11 nucleotides agree with TRBD1. Trimming cost V 3 bases and J 0 bases; bases outside gene matches: 7. The CDR3 sequence is 19 residues long. The V gene's germline CDR1 is MNHEY and CDR2 SMNVEV (reference sequence). CDR3 residues: CASSFTRGTGGSGANVLTF. The CDR3 region has the DNA TGTGCCAGCAGTTTCACCAGGGGGACAGGGGGCTCTGGGGCCAACGTCCTGACTTTC.

The chain couples TRBV2 to TRBJ1-6; D is undetermined. Germline CDR1 reads SNHLY; CDR2 reads FYNNEI. This CDR3 contains 12 residues. The V end lost 3 bases, the J end lost 11 bases, and 8 bases lay between the germline ends. DNA for the CDR3: TGTGCCAGCAGTGACCCCAGGCCACCCCTCCACTTT. It is translated as CASSDPRPPLHF.

The chain carries TRBV7-9 and TRBJ1-1; 8 bases are shared with TRBD1. The CDR3 has 11 residues. Germline CDR1 SEHNR, CDR2 FQNEAQ (reference sequence). With V trimmed by 5 bases and J by 11 bases, 4 bases remained unmatched. DNA for the CDR3: TGTGCCAGCAGCCTCGGACAGGGTGCTTTCTTT. It codes for CASSLGQGAFF.

The chain recombines TRBV5-4 with TRBJ1-2; D might be TRBD1 (5 bases). This CDR3 comprises 13 residues. V was cut by 6 bases and J by 4 bases, with 13 bases left in between. Germline values: CDR1 SGHNT, CDR2 YYREEE (reference sequence). As DNA, the CDR3 is TGTGCCAGCACCCTGGCAGGGTTCTATGGCTACACCTTC. Translated: CASTLAGFYGYTF.

This clone was seen only once. This sequence joins TRBV28 and TRBJ2-7; possible D gene TRBD2, 6 bases. The CDR3 sequence is 16 residues long. The V gene lost 2 bases and the J gene lost 1 base, with 15 bases spanning the gap. The germline gives CDR1 MDHEN, CDR2 SYDVKM. The CDR3 DNA is TGTGCCAGCAGTTTACGCTCGGGACTCTCATCCTACGAGCAGTACTTC. As protein: CASSLRSGLSSYEQYF.

V usage is TRBV16 and J usage is TRBJ2-7; the D is unclear. V lost 3 bases, J lost 0 bases, and 6 bases lay in between. From germline, CDR1 is KGHSY and CDR2 FQNENV. The CDR3 length is 13 residues. The CDR3 spells CASSQGVSYEQYF. The CDR3 DNA reads as TGTGCCAGCAGCCAGGGCGTCTCCTACGAGCAGTACTTC. Drawing the rest from reference TRBV16 and TRBJ2-7, the complete variable domain is GEEVAQTPKHLVRGEGQKAKLYCAPIKGHSYVFWYQQVLKNEFKFLISFQNENVFDETGMPKERFSAKCLPNSPCSLEIQATKLEDSAVYFCASSQGVSYEQYFGPGTRLTVT.

The chain joins TRBV19 to TRBJ1-4; D uncertain. Trimming pared 7 bases from V and 2 bases from J, leaving 11 bases between. Germline CDR1 reads LNHDA; CDR2 reads SQIVND (reference sequence). CDR3 length: 14 amino acids. This CDR3 is CASKSARTNEKLFF. The CDR3 DNA sequence: TGTGCCAGTAAGAGTGCGAGGACTAATGAAAAACTGTTTTTT.

This clone was observed a single time. This rearrangement joins TRBV10-3 to TRBJ2-7; D possibly corresponds to TRBD2 (6 bases). The germline V and J ends were trimmed by 6 bases and 7 bases, with 25 bases remaining between them. Germline-derived CDR1 and CDR2 are ENHRY and SYGVKD. The CDR3 covers 16 residues. CDR3 residues: CAIRDTPGTASGEQYF. The CDR3 DNA is TGTGCCATCAGGGACACTCCCGGGACTGCGTCAGGAGAGCAGTACTTC.

The rearrangement links TRBV5-4 to TRBJ1-1, with 12 bases that match TRBD1. The CDR3 length is 13 residues. Germline-derived CDR1 and CDR2 are SGHNT and YYREEE (reference sequence). V lost 4 bases, J lost 11 bases, and 6 bases stayed unmatched. The CDR3 sequence: CASSTGTGGWAFF. The CDR3 DNA reads as TGTGCCAGCAGCACAGGGACAGGGGGCTGGGCTTTCTTT.

V gene TRBV19 combines with J gene TRBJ2-1; 9 bases agree with TRBD1. Germline CDR1 LNHDA, CDR2 SQIVND (reference sequence). The CDR3 sequence is 17 residues long. Losses at the gene ends were 6 bases for V and 3 bases for J; bases not matched to a gene: 12. For the CDR3, the DNA is TGTGCCAGTAGCCAGACGGGTGGGACAGGGATCTACAATGAGCAGTTCTTC. Translated, it gives CASSQTGGTGIYNEQFF.

This chain joins TRBV11-3 and TRBJ2-1, with 8 bases lining up with TRBD2. V was clipped by 2 bases and J by 9 bases; unmatched bases: 9. There are 15 residues in the CDR3. Germline CDR1 SGHNT, CDR2 YENEEA. This CDR3 is CASSLNPAGVVEQFF. CDR3 nucleotide sequence: TGTGCCAGCAGCTTAAATCCAGCGGGAGTTGTTGAGCAGTTCTTC.

This clone was picked up one time. The gene calls are TRBV28 and TRBJ2-1; 14 nucleotides match TRBD2. The CDR3 is 16 amino acids. Losses at the gene ends were 6 bases for V and 2 bases for J; bases not matched to a gene: 3. Germline-derived CDR1 and CDR2 are MDHEN and SYDVKM. DNA of the CDR3: TGTGCCAGCAGGCCGACTAGCGGGAGGGCCTACAATGAGCAGTTCTTC. This encodes CASRPTSGRAYNEQFF.